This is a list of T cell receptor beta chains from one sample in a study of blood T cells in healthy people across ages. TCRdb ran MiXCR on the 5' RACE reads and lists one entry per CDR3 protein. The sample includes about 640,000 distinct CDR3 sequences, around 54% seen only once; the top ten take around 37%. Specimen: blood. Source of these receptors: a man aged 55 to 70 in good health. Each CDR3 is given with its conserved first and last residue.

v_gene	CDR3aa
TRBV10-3	CAISESLTGANYGYTF
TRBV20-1	CSARTGVAETQYF
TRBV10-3	CATEAPSYEQYF
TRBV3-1	CASSQGSGGARETQYF
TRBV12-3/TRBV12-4	CASSAQLRETQYF
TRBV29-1	CSVGLRGTGNTGELFF
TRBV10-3	CAISTGGNYGYTF
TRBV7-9	CASSLGQGVRTEAFF
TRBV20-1	CSARVGLAGSTDTQYF
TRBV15	CATSRGQGKSATQYF
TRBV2	CASSELGPAAGGTQYF
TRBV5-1	CASSVAWGNEQFF
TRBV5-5	CASTTGLAFGELFF
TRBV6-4	CTSRREQETQYF
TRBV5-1	CASSLSRQGALSLNTEAFF
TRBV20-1	CSAPLAGGGTDTQYF
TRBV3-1	CASSQDSLGANVLTF
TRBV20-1	CSAAGVKGGNTIYF
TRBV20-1	CSARDLRVGTEAFF
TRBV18	CASSPQEIAGGNDIQYF
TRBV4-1	CASSSGTTGPEETQYF
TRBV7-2	CASSYSGTGSLYGYTF
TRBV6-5	CASTSGTSWSTRELFF
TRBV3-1	CASSQDGTLSSYNEQFF
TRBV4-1	CASSPAGTQLYGYTF
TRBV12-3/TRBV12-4	CASSCRGSADMQYF
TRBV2	CASSPLGGQYF
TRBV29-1	CSADWGVQETQYF
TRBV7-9	CASSPLRLAGGLDTQYF
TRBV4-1	CASSQQNIQYF
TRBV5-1	CASSFLGQRQETQYF
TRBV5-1	CASSLGGRGTEAFF
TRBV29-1	CSVETSDRPNYGYTF
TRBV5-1	CASSLVGSGGLGETQYF
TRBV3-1	CASSLTTGIRETQYF
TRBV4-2	CASNQEARGEQYF
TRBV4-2	CASSQAQSSHNEQYF
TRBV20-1	CSPRQGYEQYF
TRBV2	CASRLGTGVNQPQHF
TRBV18	CASSPRDAGGETQYF
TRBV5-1	CASSFPETYGYTF
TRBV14	CASSQDLGALNEQFF
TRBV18	CASSPDFLQNTQYF
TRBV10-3	CAISSAKGQETQYF
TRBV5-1	CASSWAGTAGETQYF
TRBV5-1	CASSSGDAGYEQYF
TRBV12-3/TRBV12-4	CASSPTIGGTDTQYF
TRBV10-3	CAISGQGHLTDTQYF
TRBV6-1	CASSGAGKGTDTQFF
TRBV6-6	CASHPGLLRSSPLHF
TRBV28	CALGTGVLSGANVLTF
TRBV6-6	CASSYSKWGDEQYF
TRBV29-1	CSVDPGNTEAFF
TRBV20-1	CSAPMLSETQYF